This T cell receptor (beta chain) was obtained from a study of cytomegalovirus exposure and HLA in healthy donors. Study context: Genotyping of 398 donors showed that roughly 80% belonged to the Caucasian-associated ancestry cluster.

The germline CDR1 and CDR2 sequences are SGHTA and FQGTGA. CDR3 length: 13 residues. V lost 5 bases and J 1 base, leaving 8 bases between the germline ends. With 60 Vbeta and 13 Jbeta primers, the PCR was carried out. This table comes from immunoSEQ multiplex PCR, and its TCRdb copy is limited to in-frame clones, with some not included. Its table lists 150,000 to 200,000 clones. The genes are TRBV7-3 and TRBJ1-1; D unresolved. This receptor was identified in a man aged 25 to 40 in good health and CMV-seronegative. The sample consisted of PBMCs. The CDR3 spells CASSQTRNTEAFF. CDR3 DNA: TGTGCCAGCAGCCAAACACGGAACACTGAAGCTTTCTTT.